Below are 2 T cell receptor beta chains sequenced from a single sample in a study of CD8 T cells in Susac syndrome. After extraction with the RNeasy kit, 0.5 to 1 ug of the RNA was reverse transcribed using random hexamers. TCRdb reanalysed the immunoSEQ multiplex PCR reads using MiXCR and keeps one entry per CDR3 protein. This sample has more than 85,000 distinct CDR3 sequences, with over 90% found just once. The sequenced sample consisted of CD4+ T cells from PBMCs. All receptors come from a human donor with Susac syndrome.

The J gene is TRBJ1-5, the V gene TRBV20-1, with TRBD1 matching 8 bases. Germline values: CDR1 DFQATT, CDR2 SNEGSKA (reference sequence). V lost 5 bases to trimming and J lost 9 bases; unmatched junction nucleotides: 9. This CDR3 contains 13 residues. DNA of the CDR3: TGCAGTGCTGATGACAGGGGAAGGGGGCCCCAGCATTTT. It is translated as CSADDRGRGPQHF.

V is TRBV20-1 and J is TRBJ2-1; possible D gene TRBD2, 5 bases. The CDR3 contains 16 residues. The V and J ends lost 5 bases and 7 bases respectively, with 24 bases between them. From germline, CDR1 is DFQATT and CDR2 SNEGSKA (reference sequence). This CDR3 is CSAPLPRASSANEQFF. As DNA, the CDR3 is TGCAGTGCTCCCCTCCCGAGGGCTAGTTCTGCAAATGAGCAGTTCTTC.